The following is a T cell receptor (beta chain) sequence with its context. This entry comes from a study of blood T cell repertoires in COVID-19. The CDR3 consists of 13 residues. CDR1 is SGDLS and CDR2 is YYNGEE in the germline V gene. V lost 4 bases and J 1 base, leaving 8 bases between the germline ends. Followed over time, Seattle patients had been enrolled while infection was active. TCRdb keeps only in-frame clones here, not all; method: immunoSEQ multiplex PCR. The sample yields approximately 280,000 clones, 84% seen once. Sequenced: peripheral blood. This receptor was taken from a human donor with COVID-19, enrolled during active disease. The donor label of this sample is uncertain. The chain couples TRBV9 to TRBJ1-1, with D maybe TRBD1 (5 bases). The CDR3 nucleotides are TGTGCCAGCAGCCTCCAGGGGAACACTGAAGCTTTCTTT. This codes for CASSLQGNTEAFF.